The source of this T cell receptor (beta chain) is a study of blood T cells in healthy people across ages (dated by TCRdb to about 2015). Concerning the study at large: Template switching captured roughly one uniquely barcoded TCR beta cDNA molecule per two T cells in model experiments. For two donors (one aged 18 to 30 and one aged 80 or older), the study analyzed two additional independent replicas of 1 million unique cDNA reads from the same blood draw. Donors were grouped into four age groups: young (average 16 years), middle-aged (about 40), aged (around 60) and long-lived (roughly 80). The study measured age-related changes in TCR beta repertoire diversity using deep sequencing normalized with unique cDNA molecular identifiers.

Systemically healthy Caucasian individuals from Russia, roughly 40 in total and aged about 6 to 95 years, were included as donors. Each donor gave 8 to 10 milliliters of peripheral blood, collected into EDTA-treated Vacutainer tubes. PBMCs were isolated by Ficoll-Paque density-gradient centrifugation, with at least 6 million obtained per sample. Total RNA was extracted from PBMCs with Trizol reagent, with at least 6 micrograms obtained per sample. For every donor, an aliquot of PBMCs went through flow cytometry to measure the percentages of naive CD45RAhigh/CD27high T cells. The CDR3 has 14 amino acids, counting the end cysteine and phenylalanine. Solely the CDR3 DNA is kept, with 42 bases framed from the first base. Based on the germline V gene (reference sequence), the CDR1 and CDR2 sequences are MNHNY and SVGAGI. Trimming leaves V shorter by 6 bases and J shorter by 7 bases, with the junction holding 9 bases beyond the gene matches.

There are a few counts of this clonotype. It has no known antigen specificity. Nothing much larger sits one base from this clone, and base qualities are not available. Library creation used 5' RACE. The sample was run on an Illumina HiSeq 2500. A second PCR of about 7 to 12 cycles was run with a J-beta primer mix and a sample-barcoded 5' primer. A unique molecular identifier was introduced onto each TCR beta cDNA molecule by a template-switch 5' adaptor carrying 12 random nucleotides. Each sample yielded at least 2.5 million CDR3-containing paired-end reads. The Mint cDNA synthesis kit, primed by a TRBC-specific oligonucleotide, was used to synthesize first-strand cDNA from all RNA. Following uracil-DNA glycosylase treatment, a first 18-cycle PCR with universal primers M1SS and BC2_uni_R was performed on all cDNA. The paper's processing steps were these. For normalization, 1 million high-quality reads, each with a distinct molecular identifier, were randomly selected from each sample. Instead of being binned into consensus sequences, reads with shared molecular identifiers were discarded. MiTCR, run with a Q25 quality threshold and the strictest error-elimination algorithm, handled CDR3 identification, clonotype clustering and error correction. Lower-bound total TCR beta diversity was estimated with a nonparametric unseen species model using Euler transformation. TCRdb reprocessed the public reads (quality trimming at Q25 with fastp, clone calling with MiXCR) and kept in-frame beta chains. Entries are consolidated by CDR3 protein sequence, retaining the most common genes and DNA. The V and J calls and clone size are TCRdb's, not the authors'. Across this sample there are more than 500,000 distinct CDR3 sequences, with about 27% seen only once. The top ten clonotypes cover roughly 3.5% of the sample.

Broader findings and caveats from the paper: As age increased, observed TCR beta diversity per million T cells dropped in a roughly linear way, and a significant reduction was already evident by age 40. Total diversity estimates from one million sequenced T cells were considered lower bounds and underestimates. A strong correlation was found between observed TCR beta diversity and the percentage of naive T cells measured by flow cytometry. The CMV infection status of donors was not known, potentially confounding age-related changes in expanded clonotypes. Since profiling was done on bulk unsorted PBMCs, naive and antigen-experienced compartments could not be conclusively compared. Compared with the aged group, the long-lived group had more naive CD4+ T cells, fewer expanded clones and increased TCR diversity, suggesting age selection.

These sequences were also reported in another study, on T cells of mothers and their children. That second report states: Nine systemically healthy Caucasian individuals served as donors, namely three mothers together with their six children. cDNA synthesis consumed the entire amount of extracted RNA, loaded at about 1.5 ug RNA in each 15 ul reaction. In the second PCR, sample barcodes and 2-4 random nucleotides were introduced via the M1S primer. Over 10 million TCR beta CDR3 reads came from each mother, compared with a few million reads from each child. TCR recombination output is similarly shaped by thymic selection in related and unrelated pairs, with a minor effect exerted by inherited differences. Normalized repertoire overlap was always slightly but never significantly higher in related than unrelated mother-child pairs. No persistent microchimeric T cell clones were found, with a detection sensitivity of 85 to 100 clones per million clonotypes. Deep NGS was used in the study to compare the TCR beta repertoires of mothers and children and to look for features that separate related mother-child pairs from unrelated individuals. On average, the children were approximately 11 +/- 4 years old, while the mothers were approximately 40 +/- 4 years old. After adapter ligation was performed with NEBNext reagents, the libraries were sequenced on an Illumina HiSeq 2000 with 100+100 nt paired-end reads. Mother and child libraries were prepared a month apart and sequenced in separate runs to prevent cross-contamination. Each donor had between roughly 450,000 and 2,100,000 distinct TCR beta clonotypes identified. Naive TCR beta clonotypes were estimated from low-frequency clonotypes matched to each donor's FACS-determined naive share, without sorting.

The chain is assembled from TRBV6-6 and TRBJ2-3; 8 central nucleotides agree with TRBD1. This receptor was obtained from a boy under 10 years old in good health. The material sequenced was blood. Read as DNA, the sequence is TGTGCCAGCAGAGGGCAGGGGGCCTTAAATACGCAGTATTTT. This translates into CASRGQGALNTQYF.